A single sample is the source of the 32 T cell receptor beta chains below, sequenced in a study of control samples from healthy donors and cancer patients. Using immunoSEQ multiplex PCR, the repertoire was profiled, and TCRdb retains in-frame clones only, with some absent. The data contain some 170,000 clones, 95% to 96% of them singletons. The sequencing sample was made of blood. These receptors were collected from a woman aged 30 to 39 in good health.

This rearrangement joins TRBV13 to TRBJ1-1, with D perhaps TRBD1 (5 bases). Per germline, CDR1 PRHDT and CDR2 FYEKMQ (reference sequence). This CDR3 has 16 amino acids. V was shortened by 5 bases and J by 1 base, with 17 bases between the two germline ends. The CDR3, as DNA: TGTGCCAGCAGCCACCTCGGGGTGGGGCAGAACACTGAAGCTTTCTTT. It codes for CASSHLGVGQNTEAFF.

The gene calls are TRBV25-1 and TRBJ1-4; TRBD1 aligns across 7 bases. Germline V gene lookup returns CDR1 MGHDK and CDR2 SYGVNS. Trimming took 5 bases from V and 0 from J; bases not matched to a gene: 12. The CDR3 consists of 18 residues. CDR3 nucleotide sequence: TGTGCCAGCAGTAGTCCACAGGGGACGTTAGCAACTAATGAAAAACTGTTTTTT. It yields the protein CASSSPQGTLATNEKLFF.

This chain links TRBV5-6 with TRBJ2-7; D not resolved. Germline-derived CDR1 and CDR2 are SGHDT and YYEEEE. The CDR3 has 14 amino acids. V lost 3 bases and J 0 bases, leaving 10 bases between the germline ends. The CDR3 coding sequence is TGTGCCAGCAGCTGGACGGACGACTCCTACGAGCAGTACTTC. As protein: CASSWTDDSYEQYF. Full variable domain (missing parts from reference TRBV5-6 and TRBJ2-7): DAGVTQSPTHLIKTRGQQVTLRCSPKSGHDTVSWYQQALGQGPQFIFQYYEEEERQRGNFPDRFSGHQFPNYSSELNVNALLLGDSALYLCASSWTDDSYEQYFGPGTRLTVT.

The rearrangement links TRBV7-9 to TRBJ2-2; D is perhaps TRBD1 or TRBD2 (5 bases each). V dropped 2 bases and J dropped 0 bases, with 13 bases sitting between them. The germline V gene encodes CDR1 SEHNR and CDR2 FQNEAQ (reference sequence). The CDR3 is made up of 17 amino acids. This CDR3 is CASSLNGAHPNTGELFF. The CDR3 nucleotides are TGTGCCAGCAGCTTAAACGGGGCTCATCCGAACACCGGGGAGCTGTTTTTT. Full variable domain (remainder filled in from reference TRBV7-9 and TRBJ2-2): DTGVSQNPRHKITKRGQNVTFRCDPISEHNRLYWYRQTLGQGPEFLTYFQNEAQLEKSRLLSDRFSAERPKGSFSTLEIQRTEQGDSAMYLCASSLNGAHPNTGELFFGEGSRLTVL.

The V gene is TRBV4-1, the J gene TRBJ2-7; TRBD2 aligns across 7 bases. This CDR3 contains 17 residues. The V gene end was trimmed by 1 base and the J gene end by 1 base; junction bases not matched to a gene: 10. The germline V gene has CDR1 MGHRA and CDR2 YSYEKL. The CDR3 coding sequence is TGCGCCAGCAGCCAAGTGTGGCTAGCGGAGCAGTCCTACGAGCAGTACTTC. Translation gives CASSQVWLAEQSYEQYF.

The chain carries TRBV30 and TRBJ2-5; 8 nucleotides line up with TRBD1. The CDR3 totals 15 residues. V was pared by 3 bases and J by 9 bases, with 15 bases of the junction left unmatched. Germline V gives CDR1 GTSNPN, CDR2 SVGIG (reference sequence). In DNA, the CDR3 is TGTGCCTGGAGCGCGGCCAGGACTCACAGGGGGGCCCAGTACTTC. Translating it yields CAWSAARTHRGAQYF.

This rearrangement joins TRBV4-1 to TRBJ1-2, with D tentatively TRBD1 (6 bases). V was shortened by 4 bases and J by 6 bases, with 15 bases between the two germline ends. CDR1 is MGHRA and CDR2 is YSYEKL in the germline V gene. The CDR3 length is 14 residues. The CDR3 here is CASSRPGVPDGYTF. The CDR3, as DNA: TGCGCCAGCAGCCGACCAGGGGTACCTGATGGCTACACCTTC.

The V and J genes are TRBV27 and TRBJ1-1; the D gene is possibly TRBD1 (6 bases). CDR3 length equals 16 residues. Trimming stripped 5 bases from V and 1 base from J, with 17 bases between. CDR1 and CDR2 from the germline V gene are MNHEY and SMNVEV (reference sequence). The CDR3 loop is CASSKRGGFRNTEAFF. The CDR3, as DNA: TGTGCCAGCAGTAAGCGAGGGGGGTTTAGGAACACTGAAGCTTTCTTT.

The V and J genes are TRBV2 and TRBJ2-3, with a tentative D call TRBD1 (6 bases). CDR1 and CDR2 (germline): SNHLY, FYNNEI. Deletions cut 6 bases from V and 2 bases from J, with 12 bases between. This CDR3 comprises 14 residues. CDR3 DNA: TGTGCCAGCAGCATGGGGGACACCACAGATACGCAGTATTTT. Its protein product is CASSMGDTTDTQYF.

V is TRBV6-5 and J is TRBJ1-1; the D gene is possibly TRBD1 (5 bases). V lost 5 bases and J 1 base, leaving 8 bases between the germline ends. CDR3 length: 13 residues. In germline, CDR1 is MNHEY, CDR2 SVGAGI. The CDR3 sequence: CASSPRENTEAFF. The CDR3 DNA follows: TGTGCCAGCAGTCCCAGGGAGAACACTGAAGCTTTCTTT.

The gene calls are TRBV6-1 and TRBJ2-1, with 9 bases that match TRBD2. V shed 0 bases and J 12 bases; nucleotides not matched to a gene: 12. CDR3 length equals 16 residues. Germline V gene data show CDR1 as MNHNS and CDR2 as SASEGT. CDR3 amino acids: CASSEAEASGKFGQFF. CDR3 DNA: TGTGCCAGCAGTGAAGCGGAGGCTAGCGGGAAATTCGGGCAGTTCTTC.

V gene TRBV5-6 combines with J gene TRBJ2-1; D is unresolved. CDR3 length equals 13 residues. The V gene's germline CDR1 is SGHDT and CDR2 YYEEEE. The V and J ends lost 3 bases and 6 bases respectively, with 10 bases between them. CDR3: CASSSTLANEQFF. CDR3 nucleotides: TGTGCCAGCAGCTCCACATTAGCCAATGAGCAGTTCTTC.

The chain couples TRBV27 to TRBJ1-6; D call uncertain. CDR1 is MNHEY and CDR2 is SMNVEV in the germline V gene (reference sequence). The CDR3 totals 14 residues. Trimming cost V 5 bases and J 6 bases, with 11 bases left between them. The CDR3 reads CASSPPYPNSPLHF. CDR3 DNA sequence: TGTGCCAGCAGTCCCCCATACCCTAATTCACCCCTCCACTTT.

The chain combines TRBV7-9 with TRBJ2-2; D perhaps matches TRBD2 (6 bases). There are 15 residues in the CDR3. Germline V gene lookup returns CDR1 SEHNR and CDR2 FQNEAQ (reference sequence). V was shortened by 4 bases and J by 5 bases, with 14 bases between the two germline ends. The CDR3 DNA is TGTGCCAGCAGCTCGACAGTGGAGGGGACCGGGGAGCTGTTTTTT. It yields the protein CASSSTVEGTGELFF.

The chain has TRBV28 and TRBJ1-1, with D unclear. This CDR3 has 18 residues. Trimming took 1 base from V and 0 from J, leaving 18 bases between them. Germline V CDR1 and CDR2: MDHEN, SYDVKM. CDR3 sequence: CASSLFPVLGNVNTEAFF. CDR3 DNA: TGTGCCAGCAGTTTATTTCCCGTCCTGGGGAACGTGAACACTGAAGCTTTCTTT.

The chain couples TRBV6-1 to TRBJ1-5, with 7 bases aligning to TRBD1. This CDR3 contains 14 residues. V shed 2 bases and J 7 bases; nucleotides not matched to a gene: 5. CDR1 and CDR2 from the germline V gene are MNHNS and SASEGT. In DNA, the CDR3 is TGTGCCAGCAGTGAACAGGGGGTTGAACAGCCCCAGCATTTT. The encoded protein is CASSEQGVEQPQHF.

V usage is TRBV5-4 and J usage is TRBJ2-7, with D tentatively TRBD2 (6 bases). The CDR3 extends over 15 amino acids. Germline assignment: CDR1 SGHNT and CDR2 YYREEE (reference sequence). V shed 2 bases and J shed 0 bases, with 12 bases lying between them. The CDR3 spells CASSLGRGFSYEQYF. The CDR3 nucleotides are TGTGCCAGCAGCTTAGGGCGGGGATTCTCCTACGAGCAGTACTTC.

This clone was seen a single time. J is TRBJ1-5 and V is TRBV3-1 (or the pseudogene TRBV3-2); D remains unclear. Trimming removed 5 bases at V and 4 bases at J, with 12 bases between. CDR3 length: 14 amino acids. In germline, CDR1 is LGHDT, CDR2 YNNKEL (reference sequence). Here the CDR3 DNA reads TGTGCCAGCAGCTCAGGAGGGAGGAATCAGCCCCAGCATTTT. Translating gives CASSSGGRNQPQHF.

This clone appeared once. The chain is built from TRBV28 and TRBJ1-3, with a tentative D call TRBD1 (5 bases). There are 14 residues in the CDR3. V shed 6 bases and J shed 4 bases, with 13 bases lying between them. Germline values: CDR1 MDHEN, CDR2 SYDVKM. This CDR3 reads CASRTDTAGNTIYF. CDR3 DNA sequence: TGTGCCAGCAGGACAGACACTGCGGGAAACACCATATATTTT.

The chain carries TRBV27 and TRBJ2-3; the match to TRBD2 covers 11 bases. V trimming: 2 bases; J trimming: 2 bases; junction bases outside the gene matches: 3. CDR3 length: 16 residues. Germline loops: CDR1 MNHEY, CDR2 SMNVEV (reference sequence). The CDR3 nucleotides read TGTGCCAGCAGTTTAGGGACTAGCGGAACCACAGATACGCAGTATTTT. Residues: CASSLGTSGTTDTQYF.

The gene calls are TRBV2 and TRBJ1-6; the match to TRBD1 covers 7 bases. Germline CDR1 is SNHLY and CDR2 is FYNNEI. The CDR3 runs 15 residues. Trimming cost V 6 bases and J 10 bases; bases outside gene matches: 12. The CDR3 region is CASSEKGQPRSPLHF. CDR3 sequence (DNA): TGTGCCAGCAGCGAGAAGGGACAGCCGAGGTCACCCCTCCACTTT.

This clone showed up just once. The genes are TRBV7-2 and TRBJ2-1; D may match TRBD1 or TRBD2 (5 bases each). Deletions cut 5 bases from V and 9 bases from J, with 14 bases between. The germline V gene has CDR1 SGHTA and CDR2 FQGNSA. The CDR3 is 13 residues long. As DNA, the CDR3 is TGTGCCAGCAGCGCCGGCCAGGGACGTGAGCAGTTCTTC. Translation: CASSAGQGREQFF. Together with reference TRBV7-2 and TRBJ2-1, the CDR3 gives the full variable domain: GAGVSQSPSNKVTEKGKDVELRCDPISGHTALYWYRQSLGQGLEFLIYFQGNSAPDKSGLPSDRFSAERTGGSVSTLTIQRTQQEDSAVYLCASSAGQGREQFFGPGTRLTVL.

The rearrangement joins TRBV7-8 to TRBJ2-2; 7 bases line up with TRBD1. The CDR3 sequence is 15 residues long. J was trimmed by 7 bases and V by 4 bases; bases with no gene match: 9. The germline gives CDR1 SGHVS, CDR2 FQNEAQ. The CDR3 region has the DNA TGTGCCAGCAGCTCCCAACAGGGGCGCGGCGGGGAGCTGTTTTTT. This sequence encodes CASSSQQGRGGELFF.

CDR3 in DNA: TGTGCCAGCAGCGCAGGGGGACTAGCGGGGGTCTACAATGAGCAGTTCTTC. This gives the protein CASSAGGLAGVYNEQFF. The rearrangement joins TRBV7-9 to TRBJ2-1; 14 bases are a match to TRBD2. Germline V gene data show CDR1 as SEHNR and CDR2 as FQNEAQ (reference sequence). The CDR3 runs to 17 residues. V lost 5 bases and J lost 3; bases outside the gene matches: 6.

The CDR3 DNA follows: TGTGCCAGCAGCCCTGGGAGGGCAGGGAATGAAAAACTGTTTTTT. It yields the protein CASSPGRAGNEKLFF. The rearrangement joins TRBV11-2 to TRBJ1-4, with D perhaps matching TRBD1 (5 bases). Germline V gene sequence: CDR1 SGHAT, CDR2 FQNNGV. The CDR3 covers 15 residues. Trimming left V 5 bases short and J 5 bases short, with 15 bases between.

The chain carries TRBV2 and TRBJ2-1; perhaps D is TRBD1 or TRBD2 (5 bases each). The CDR3 is made up of 14 amino acids. Trimming shortened V by 5 bases and J by 12 bases, and 20 bases separated the two germline ends. CDR1 and CDR2 from the germline V gene are SNHLY and FYNNEI. CDR3 DNA sequence: TGTGCCAGCAGTCCACCGGGACCAGCTAAGGGGCAGTTCTTC. This translates into CASSPPGPAKGQFF.

The CDR3 protein is CASSLVRYETQYF. The CDR3 region has the DNA TGCGCCAGCAGCTTGGTACGTTATGAGACCCAGTACTTC. This rearrangement joins TRBV5-1 to TRBJ2-5; no firm D call. The CDR3 runs 13 residues. Between the trimmed V and J ends, which lost 0 bases and 5 bases, there was a span of 8 bases. Germline lookup yields CDR1 SGHRS and CDR2 YFSETQ. Using reference TRBV5-1 and TRBJ2-5 for the parts outside the CDR3, the full variable domain is KAGVTQTPRYLIKTRGQQVTLSCSPISGHRSVSWYQQTPGQGLQFLFEYFSETQRNKGNFPGRFSGRQFSNSRSEMNVSTLELGDSALYLCASSLVRYETQYFGPGTRLLVL.

The chain recombines TRBV28 with TRBJ1-3; no reliable D call. This CDR3 has 16 residues. The germline CDR1 and CDR2 sequences are MDHEN and SYDVKM. V gave up 1 base and J gave up 6 bases, with 16 bases separating them. CDR3 nucleotides: TGTGCCAGCAGTTTATTCCCACCAACTCTGGAAAACACCATATATTTT. Its translation: CASSLFPPTLENTIYF.

This chain joins TRBV12-3 or TRBV12-4 and TRBJ2-6, with D hard to call. Trimming shortened V by 4 bases and J by 0 bases, and 1 base separated the two germline ends. The CDR3 loop spans 13 amino acids. Written as DNA, the CDR3 is TGTGCCAGCAGTTCCTCTGGGGCCAACGTCCTGACTTTC. This sequence encodes CASSSSGANVLTF.

This chain connects TRBV19 to TRBJ2-7, with D uncertain. The CDR3 sequence is 15 residues long. Trimming stripped 3 bases from V and 4 bases from J, with 16 bases between. Germline values: CDR1 LNHDA, CDR2 SQIVND (reference sequence). CDR3 amino acids: CASSIPGQARYEQYF. As DNA, the CDR3 is TGTGCCAGTAGTATCCCAGGCCAGGCGAGGTACGAGCAGTACTTC. Full variable domain (rest looked up from reference TRBV19 and TRBJ2-7): DGGITQSPKYLFRKEGQNVTLSCEQNLNHDAMYWYRQDPGQGLRLIYYSQIVNDFQKGDIAEGYSVSREKKESFPLTVTSAQKNPTAFYLCASSIPGQARYEQYFGPGTRLTVT.

V is TRBV5-6 and J is TRBJ1-5, with D uncertain. Germline CDR1 is SGHDT and CDR2 is YYEEEE. Between the trimmed V and J ends, which lost 3 bases and 4 bases, there was a span of 11 bases. There are 14 residues in the CDR3. CDR3 nucleotides: TGTGCCAGCAGCTCAGTGCGGGCGAATCAGCCCCAGCATTTT. Amino acid sequence: CASSSVRANQPQHF.

The chain carries TRBV10-2 and TRBJ1-5; D is unclear. The ends were cut back, 1 base at V and 3 bases at J, with 13 bases in the middle. Germline V CDR1 and CDR2: WSHSY, SAAADI. The CDR3 runs to 16 residues. As DNA, the CDR3 is TGCGCCAGCAGTGAGTTTGGCAGGTTAGACAATCAGCCCCAGCATTTT. Its translation is CASSEFGRLDNQPQHF.